Listed below are T cell receptor beta chains from one sample, sequenced in a study of blood T cell repertoires in COVID-19. Method: immunoSEQ multiplex PCR; TCRdb's copy keeps in-frame clones and lacks some. The sample records 250,000 to 400,000 clones, around 88% being singletons. The sequenced sample consisted of peripheral blood. All receptors come from a woman in her twenties or thirties with COVID-19, enrolled during active disease. Both conserved end residues are part of each CDR3. D genes are given only for firm matches. The size field is filled for only some rows; it gives once, few, many or a size class.

TRBV19,TRBJ1-5,NA,TRBD1,TGTGCCAGTAGTATTAGGGGGCGGCAGCCCCAGCATTTT,CASSIRGRQPQHF
TRBV2,TRBJ1-1,NA,NA,TGTGCCAGCATACAAGTCACTGAAGCTTTCTTT,CASIQVTEAFF
TRBV10-1,TRBJ2-7,NA,TRBD1,TGCGCCAGCAGTGGGGACAGCTTCTCCTACGAGCAGTACTTC,CASSGDSFSYEQYF
TRBV5-1,TRBJ2-1,NA,TRBD1,TGCGCCAGCAGCTTGGCGGAGACAGGGCTCTTTAATGAGCAGTTCTTC,CASSLAETGLFNEQFF
TRBV28,TRBJ2-6,NA,TRBD2,TGTGCCAGCAGGCCCGGGGGGGCCTCCGGGGCCAACGTCCTGACTTTC,CASRPGGASGANVLTF
TRBV7-7,TRBJ2-7,once,NA,TGTGCCAGCAGCGTCGGACAAGGGGCGTATGAGCAGTACTTC,CASSVGQGAYEQYF
TRBV7-9,TRBJ2-1,NA,TRBD2,TGTGCCAGCAGCGGGGGGGCCTACAATGAGCAGTTCTTC,CASSGGAYNEQFF
TRBV12-3/TRBV12-4,TRBJ2-7,NA,TRBD1,TGTGCCGTCGGACAGGGGGCCTACGAGCAGTACTTC,CAVGQGAYEQYF
TRBV19,TRBJ1-1,NA,NA,TGTGCCAGTATTCCTGGGGGGAAAGGGAACACTGAAGCTTTCTTT,CASIPGGKGNTEAFF
TRBV18,TRBJ1-2,NA,TRBD1,TGTGCCAGCTCGCTTCACCCACCGGGACAGGGAATAACTAACTATGGCTACACCTTC,CASSLHPPGQGITNYGYTF
TRBV10-3,TRBJ1-5,NA,TRBD1,TGTGCCATCAGTCCAGGGACAGGCTGGGGCAATCAGCCCCAGCATTTT,CAISPGTGWGNQPQHF
TRBV15,TRBJ2-5,once,TRBD2,TGTGCCACCAGCAGAGGGACTAGGTTAACCCAAGAGACCCAGTACTTC,CATSRGTRLTQETQYF
TRBV7-3,TRBJ2-2,NA,TRBD1,TGTGCCAGCAGCTCAACGGGACAGCACACCGGGGAGCTGTTTTTT,CASSSTGQHTGELFF
TRBV11-2,TRBJ2-1,NA,TRBD2,TGTGCCAGCAGCTTAGTAGCGGGGGTTACCTCCTACAATGAGCAGTTCTTC,CASSLVAGVTSYNEQFF
TRBV6-2/TRBV6-3,TRBJ2-1,NA,TRBD2,TGTGCCAGCAGTGCTACTAGCGGGGGTTACAATGAGCAGTTCTTC,CASSATSGGYNEQFF
TRBV5-6,TRBJ2-1,NA,NA,TGTGCCAGCAGTTCCGCTCCGAGCAATGAGCAGTTCTTC,CASSSAPSNEQFF
TRBV7-3,TRBJ1-4,NA,NA,TGTGCCAGCAGCCTCCAGGAAAAGGATGAAAAACTGTTTTTT,CASSLQEKDEKLFF
TRBV6-5,TRBJ1-1,NA,TRBD1,TGTGCCAGCAGTTACTCACCGGGACAGGATGAAGCTTTCTTT,CASSYSPGQDEAFF
TRBV7-9,TRBJ2-7,NA,TRBD1,TGTGCCAGCAGCTTACTGGACAGGGGGTTTTACGAGCAGTACTTC,CASSLLDRGFYEQYF
TRBV28,TRBJ2-2,NA,NA,TGTGCCAGCAGCCGCGTTGGGGAGCTGTTTTTT,CASSRVGELFF
TRBV28,TRBJ1-2,NA,TRBD1,TGTGCCACTTTCGGGACAGGGGCAAGTGGCTACACCTTC,CATFGTGASGYTF
TRBV10-2,TRBJ1-2,NA,TRBD1,TGCGCCAGCCGCTCGGGACAGGGTTATGGCTACACCTTC,CASRSGQGYGYTF
TRBV28,TRBJ1-2,NA,TRBD1,TGTGCCAGCAGCCCCGGGGACAGGGTTCCTGGCTACACCTTC,CASSPGDRVPGYTF
TRBV5-1,TRBJ1-2,NA,NA,TGCGCCAGCAGCCACGGACAGTATGGCTACACCTTC,CASSHGQYGYTF
TRBV9,TRBJ1-2,NA,NA,TGTGCCAGCAGCCCGAACGGACTTGATGGCTACACCTTC,CASSPNGLDGYTF
TRBV6-5,TRBJ1-3,NA,TRBD1,TGTGCCAGCAGCCCCGGGACAGGGTTCGGAAACACCATATATTTT,CASSPGTGFGNTIYF
TRBV6-5,TRBJ1-3,NA,NA,TGTGCCAGCAGTAAAATGGACAGAAATGGAAACACCATATATTTT,CASSKMDRNGNTIYF
TRBV11-2,TRBJ1-4,NA,TRBD1,TGTGCCAGCAGCCCGGGACAGGGGGGGACTAATGAAAAACTGTTTTTT,CASSPGQGGTNEKLFF
TRBV6-5,TRBJ2-5,NA,TRBD1,TGTGCCAGCAGTTACCGGGACAGTACCCAGACCCAGTACTTC,CASSYRDSTQTQYF
TRBV6-5,TRBJ1-6,NA,NA,TGTGCCAGCGGGCCAGGTTTCTTCGATAATTCACCCCTCCACTTT,CASGPGFFDNSPLHF
TRBV11-2,TRBJ1-1,NA,NA,TGTGCCAGCAGCTTAGGTCGGGAAAAAGAAGCTTTCTTT,CASSLGREKEAFF
TRBV5-1,TRBJ1-2,NA,TRBD1,TGCGCCAGCAGCCCGACAGGGGATAACTATGGCTACACCTTC,CASSPTGDNYGYTF
TRBV9,TRBJ1-2,NA,NA,TGTGCCAGCAGCTACGACAGCCACTATGGCTACACCTTC,CASSYDSHYGYTF
TRBV5-1,TRBJ2-2,NA,TRBD2,TGCGCCAGCAGCTTGGAGGCGGGGGTGTACACCGGGGAGCTGTTTTTT,CASSLEAGVYTGELFF
TRBV18,TRBJ2-3,NA,TRBD2,TGTGCCAGCTCGCGACTAGCTGAGATGACCACAGATACGCAGTATTTT,CASSRLAEMTTDTQYF
TRBV5-1,TRBJ2-1,NA,TRBD2,TGCGCCAGCAACCTAGCGGGGGGTTATAATGAGCAGTTCTTC,CASNLAGGYNEQFF
TRBV11-2,TRBJ2-3,NA,NA,TGTGCCAGCAGCCCCCTGGGGGGTTACCACAGGGATACGCAGTATTTT,CASSPLGGYHRDTQYF
TRBV6-5,TRBJ2-3,NA,TRBD1,TGTGCCAGCAGCGACAGGGGTGATACGCAGTATTTT,CASSDRGDTQYF
TRBV12-3/TRBV12-4,TRBJ2-3,NA,NA,TGTGCCAGCAGACCCCCTCGAGAGGATACGCAGTATTTT,CASRPPREDTQYF
TRBV7-9,TRBJ2-1,NA,TRBD1,TGTGCCAGCAGCCCATTCGGGACAGCTAACAATGAGCAGTTCTTC,CASSPFGTANNEQFF
TRBV6-4,TRBJ2-3,few,NA,TGTGCCAGCAGTGGGGGCAGGGAGGCAGATACGCAGTATTTT,CASSGGREADTQYF
TRBV18,TRBJ1-1,NA,NA,TGTGCCAGCTCCAAAGGGGTAGAGTACACTGAAGCTTTCTTT,CASSKGVEYTEAFF
TRBV6-6,TRBJ1-2,NA,TRBD1,TGTGCCAGCAGGTATTCAGGGGGAAATGGCTACACCTTC,CASRYSGGNGYTF